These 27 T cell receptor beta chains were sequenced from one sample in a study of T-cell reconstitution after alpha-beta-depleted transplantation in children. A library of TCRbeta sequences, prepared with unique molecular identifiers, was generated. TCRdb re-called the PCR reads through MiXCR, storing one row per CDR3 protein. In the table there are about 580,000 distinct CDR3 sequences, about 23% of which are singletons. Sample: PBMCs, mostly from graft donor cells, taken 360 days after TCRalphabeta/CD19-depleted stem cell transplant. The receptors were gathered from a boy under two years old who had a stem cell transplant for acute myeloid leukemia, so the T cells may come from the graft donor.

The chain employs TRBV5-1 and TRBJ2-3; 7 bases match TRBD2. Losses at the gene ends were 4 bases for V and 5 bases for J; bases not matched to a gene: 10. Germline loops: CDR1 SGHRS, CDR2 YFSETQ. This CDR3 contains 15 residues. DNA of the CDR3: TGCGCCAGCAGCCAGGGTCCTAGCGGAAAAGATACGCAGTATTTT. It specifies CASSQGPSGKDTQYF.

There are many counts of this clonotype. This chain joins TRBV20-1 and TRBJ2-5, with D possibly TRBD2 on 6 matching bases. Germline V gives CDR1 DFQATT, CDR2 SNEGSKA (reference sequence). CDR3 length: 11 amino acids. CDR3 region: CMLGGQETQYF. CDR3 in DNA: TGCATGCTGGGAGGCCAAGAGACCCAGTACTTC.

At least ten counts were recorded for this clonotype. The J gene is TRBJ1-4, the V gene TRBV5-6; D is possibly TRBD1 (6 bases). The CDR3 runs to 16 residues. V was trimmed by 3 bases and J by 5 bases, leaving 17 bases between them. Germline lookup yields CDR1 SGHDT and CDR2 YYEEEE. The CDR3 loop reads CASSSTGFEENEKLFF. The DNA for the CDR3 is TGTGCCAGCAGCTCAACAGGGTTTGAAGAGAATGAAAAACTGTTTTTT.

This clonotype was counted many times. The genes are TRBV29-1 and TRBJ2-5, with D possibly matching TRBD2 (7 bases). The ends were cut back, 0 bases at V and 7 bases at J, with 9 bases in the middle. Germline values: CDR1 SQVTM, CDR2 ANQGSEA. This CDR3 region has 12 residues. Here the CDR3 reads CSVEEGGATQYF. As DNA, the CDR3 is TGCAGCGTTGAAGAGGGGGGGGCGACCCAGTACTTC.

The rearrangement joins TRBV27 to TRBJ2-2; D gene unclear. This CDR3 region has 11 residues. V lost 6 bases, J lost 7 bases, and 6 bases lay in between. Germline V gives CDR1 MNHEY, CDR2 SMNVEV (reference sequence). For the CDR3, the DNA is TGTGCCAGCAGATTAGGCGGGGAGCTGTTTTTT. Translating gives CASRLGGELFF.

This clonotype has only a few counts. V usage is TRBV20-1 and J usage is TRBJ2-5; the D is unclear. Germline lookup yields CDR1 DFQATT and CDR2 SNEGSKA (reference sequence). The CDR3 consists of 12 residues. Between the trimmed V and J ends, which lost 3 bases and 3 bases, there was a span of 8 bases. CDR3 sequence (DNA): TGCAGTGCTAGTCCCATCGAAGAGACCCAGTACTTC. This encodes CSASPIEETQYF.

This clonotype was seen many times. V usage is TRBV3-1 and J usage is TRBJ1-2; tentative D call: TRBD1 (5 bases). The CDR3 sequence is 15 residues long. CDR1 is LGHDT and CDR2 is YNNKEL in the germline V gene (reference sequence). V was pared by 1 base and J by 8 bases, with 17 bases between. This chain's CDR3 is CASSQVQGAREGYTF. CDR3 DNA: TGTGCCAGCAGCCAAGTCCAAGGGGCGCGAGAAGGCTACACCTTC.

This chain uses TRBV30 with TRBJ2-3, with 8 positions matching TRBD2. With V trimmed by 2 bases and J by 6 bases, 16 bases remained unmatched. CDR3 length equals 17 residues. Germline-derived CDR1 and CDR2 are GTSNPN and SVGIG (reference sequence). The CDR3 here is CAWSRFPGLGSEDTQYF. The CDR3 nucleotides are TGTGCCTGGAGTCGGTTCCCGGGACTAGGAAGCGAGGATACGCAGTATTTT.

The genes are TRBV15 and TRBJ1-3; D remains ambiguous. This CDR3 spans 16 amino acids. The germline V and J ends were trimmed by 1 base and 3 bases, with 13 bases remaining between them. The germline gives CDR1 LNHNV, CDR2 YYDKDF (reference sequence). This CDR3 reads CATSRVRQASGNTIYF. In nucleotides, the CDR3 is TGTGCCACCAGCAGAGTTCGGCAGGCCAGTGGAAACACCATATATTTT.

Here the CDR3 reads CASGDSSANNEQFF. The DNA of the CDR3 is TGTGCCAGCGGGGACAGTTCGGCCAACAATGAGCAGTTCTTC. The chain combines TRBV9 with TRBJ2-1, with 7 bases lining up with TRBD1. The germline V gene has CDR1 SGDLS and CDR2 YYNGEE. The junction had 9 bases not matched to a gene; V was cut back by 7 bases and J by 5 bases. The length of the CDR3 is 14 residues.

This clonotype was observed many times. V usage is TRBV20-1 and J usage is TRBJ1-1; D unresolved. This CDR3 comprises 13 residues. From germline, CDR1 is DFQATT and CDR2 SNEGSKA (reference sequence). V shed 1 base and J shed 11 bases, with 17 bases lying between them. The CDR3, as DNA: TGCAGTGCTAGAGTCCTCATCGGGTCTGGGGCTTTCTTT. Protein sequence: CSARVLIGSGAFF.

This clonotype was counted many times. The CDR3 loop is CSARTSGQGRGGELFF. The CDR3, as DNA: TGCAGTGCTAGAACCTCCGGACAGGGGAGGGGCGGGGAGCTGTTTTTT. The chain employs TRBV20-1 and TRBJ2-2; 9 bases line up with TRBD1. The CDR3 spans 16 residues. The V segment lost 2 bases and the J segment 7 bases; nucleotides outside the gene matches: 11. CDR1 is DFQATT, CDR2 SNEGSKA, per germline (reference sequence).

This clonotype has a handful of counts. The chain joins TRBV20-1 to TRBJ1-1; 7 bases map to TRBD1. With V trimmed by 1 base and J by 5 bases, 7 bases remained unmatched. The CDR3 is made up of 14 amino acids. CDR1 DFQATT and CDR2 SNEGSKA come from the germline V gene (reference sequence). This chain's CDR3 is CSARGLTGRTEAFF. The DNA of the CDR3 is TGCAGTGCTAGAGGCCTGACAGGGAGAACTGAAGCTTTCTTT.

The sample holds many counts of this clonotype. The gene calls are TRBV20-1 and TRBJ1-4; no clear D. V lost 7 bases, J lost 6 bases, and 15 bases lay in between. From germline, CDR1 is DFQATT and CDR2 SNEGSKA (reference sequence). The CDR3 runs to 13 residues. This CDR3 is CSVTTGGDEKLFF. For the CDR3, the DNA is TGCAGTGTCACCACTGGTGGGGATGAAAAACTGTTTTTT.

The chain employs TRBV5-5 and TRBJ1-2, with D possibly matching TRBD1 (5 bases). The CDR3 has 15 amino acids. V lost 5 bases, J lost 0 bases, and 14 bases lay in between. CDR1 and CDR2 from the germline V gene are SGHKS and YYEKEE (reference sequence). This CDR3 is CASRGDQGPNYGYTF. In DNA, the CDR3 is TGTGCCAGCAGAGGGGACCAGGGTCCTAACTATGGCTACACCTTC.

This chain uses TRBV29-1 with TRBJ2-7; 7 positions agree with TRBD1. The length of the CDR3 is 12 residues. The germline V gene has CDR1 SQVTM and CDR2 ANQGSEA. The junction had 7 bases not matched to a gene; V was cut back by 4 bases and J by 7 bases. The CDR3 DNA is TGCAGCGTTGCACAGGGGTTCTCGGAGCAGTACTTC. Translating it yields CSVAQGFSEQYF.

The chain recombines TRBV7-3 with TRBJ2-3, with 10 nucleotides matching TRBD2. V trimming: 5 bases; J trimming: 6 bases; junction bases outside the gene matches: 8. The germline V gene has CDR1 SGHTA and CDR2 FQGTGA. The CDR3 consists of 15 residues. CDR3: CASSRSGGARDTQYF. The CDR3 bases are TGTGCCAGCAGCCGAAGCGGGGGGGCGAGGGATACGCAGTATTTT.

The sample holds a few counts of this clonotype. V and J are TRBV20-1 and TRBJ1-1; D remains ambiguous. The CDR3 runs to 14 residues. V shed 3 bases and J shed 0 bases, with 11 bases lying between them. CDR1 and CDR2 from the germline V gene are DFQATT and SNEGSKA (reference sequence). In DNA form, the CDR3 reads TGCAGTGCTAGGGTTCCAGAAATGAACACTGAAGCTTTCTTT. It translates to CSARVPEMNTEAFF.

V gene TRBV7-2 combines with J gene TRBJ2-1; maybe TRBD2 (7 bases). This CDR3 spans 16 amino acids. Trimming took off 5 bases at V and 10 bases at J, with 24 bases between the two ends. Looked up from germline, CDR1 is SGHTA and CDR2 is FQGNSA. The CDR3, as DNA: TGTGCCAGCAGCACGATTTTGTCCTTACAGGGAGGGGAGCAGTTCTTC. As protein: CASSTILSLQGGEQFF.

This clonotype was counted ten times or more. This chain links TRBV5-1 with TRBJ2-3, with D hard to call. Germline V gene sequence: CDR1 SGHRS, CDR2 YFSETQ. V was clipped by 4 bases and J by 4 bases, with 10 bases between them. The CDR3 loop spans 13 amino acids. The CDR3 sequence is CASSLLEADTQYF. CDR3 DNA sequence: TGCGCCAGCAGCCTTCTAGAAGCAGATACGCAGTATTTT.

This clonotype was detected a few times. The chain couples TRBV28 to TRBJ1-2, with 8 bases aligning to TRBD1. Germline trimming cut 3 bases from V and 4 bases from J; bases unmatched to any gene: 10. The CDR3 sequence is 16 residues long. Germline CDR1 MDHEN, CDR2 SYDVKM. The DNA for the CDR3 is TGTGCCAGCAGTTTCTTTTCAGGGGGCGCGGTCTATGGCTACACCTTC. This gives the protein CASSFFSGGAVYGYTF.

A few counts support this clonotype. CDR3 nucleotides: TGTGCCAGCAGCTTATGGGGGGCCTACGAGCAGTACTTC. Its protein is CASSLWGAYEQYF. The chain couples TRBV7-2 to TRBJ2-7; D is possibly TRBD2 (6 bases). The germline gives CDR1 SGHTA, CDR2 FQGNSA. The V gene lost 2 bases and the J gene lost 2 bases, with 7 bases spanning the gap. The CDR3 sequence is 13 residues long.

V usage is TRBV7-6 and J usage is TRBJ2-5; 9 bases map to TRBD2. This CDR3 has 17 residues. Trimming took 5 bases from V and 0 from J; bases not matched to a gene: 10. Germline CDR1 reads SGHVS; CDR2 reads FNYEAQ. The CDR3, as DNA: TGTGCCAGCAGCCCCTCAGGCGGGGGGGCCTACCAAGAGACCCAGTACTTC. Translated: CASSPSGGGAYQETQYF.

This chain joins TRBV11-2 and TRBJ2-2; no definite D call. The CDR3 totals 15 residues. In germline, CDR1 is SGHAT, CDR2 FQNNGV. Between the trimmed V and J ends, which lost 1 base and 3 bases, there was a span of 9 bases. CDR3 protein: CASSLGQTDTGELFF. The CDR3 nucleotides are TGTGCCAGCAGCTTAGGCCAGACCGACACCGGGGAGCTGTTTTTT.

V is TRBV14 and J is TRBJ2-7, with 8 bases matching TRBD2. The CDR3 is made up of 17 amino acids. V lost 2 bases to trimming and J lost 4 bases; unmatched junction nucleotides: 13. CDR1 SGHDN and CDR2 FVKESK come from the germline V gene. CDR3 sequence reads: CASSQFRGGPAYYEQYV. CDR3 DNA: TGTGCCAGCAGCCAATTCCGGGGGGGCCCAGCGTATTACGAGCAGTACGTC.

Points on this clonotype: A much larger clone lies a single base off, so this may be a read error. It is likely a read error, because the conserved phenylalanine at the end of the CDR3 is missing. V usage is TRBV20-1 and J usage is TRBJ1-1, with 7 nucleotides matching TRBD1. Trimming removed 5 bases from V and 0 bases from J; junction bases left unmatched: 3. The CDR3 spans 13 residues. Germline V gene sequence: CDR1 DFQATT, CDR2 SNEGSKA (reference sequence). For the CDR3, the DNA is TGCAGTGCTGGGACAGCCATGAACACTGAAGCTTTCATT. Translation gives CSAGTAMNTEAFI.

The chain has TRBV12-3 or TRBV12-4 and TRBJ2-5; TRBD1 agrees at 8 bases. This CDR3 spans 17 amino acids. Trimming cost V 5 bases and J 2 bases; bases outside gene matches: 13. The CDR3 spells CASSRRTGTVRQETQYF. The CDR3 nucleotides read TGTGCCAGCAGTAGACGGACAGGGACGGTGAGGCAAGAGACCCAGTACTTC.